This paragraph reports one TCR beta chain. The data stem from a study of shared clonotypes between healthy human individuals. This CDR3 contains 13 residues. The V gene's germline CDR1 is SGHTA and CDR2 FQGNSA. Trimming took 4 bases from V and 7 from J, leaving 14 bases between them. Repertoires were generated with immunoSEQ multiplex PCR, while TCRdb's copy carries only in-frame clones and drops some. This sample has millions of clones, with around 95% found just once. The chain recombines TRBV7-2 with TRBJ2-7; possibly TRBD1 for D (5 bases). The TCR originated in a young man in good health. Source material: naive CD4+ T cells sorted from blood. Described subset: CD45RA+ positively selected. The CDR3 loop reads CASSSTAPREQYF. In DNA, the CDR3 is TGTGCCAGCAGCTCGACAGCCCCTCGGGAGCAGTACTTC.